A single sample gave rise to the 6 T cell receptor beta chains below, sequenced in a study of shared clonotypes between healthy human individuals. Clones were sequenced by immunoSEQ multiplex PCR, and TCRdb holds only the in-frame ones, with some missing. This sample carries some 690,000 clones, around 90% of them seen once, and the ten largest clones take more than 30%. What was sequenced was memory CD8+ T cells from PBMCs. Subset reported: CD45RO+ cells pooled with CCR7-negative TemRA cells. These receptors originate from a man younger than 35 in good health. Some clones in this sample may be carry-over from other donors' samples.

The rearrangement uses TRBV6-1 and TRBJ1-2, with D hard to call. The CDR3 sequence is 14 residues long. Trimming took 4 bases from V and 4 from J, leaving 13 bases between them. Germline CDR1 is MNHNS and CDR2 is SASEGT. The CDR3 region is CASSGRSEGYGYTF. The CDR3 DNA reads TGTGCCAGCAGTGGCAGGTCAGAGGGCTATGGCTACACCTTC.

V gene TRBV29-1 combines with J gene TRBJ1-2; 10 bases agree with TRBD1. The CDR3 has 14 residues. The V gene's germline CDR1 is SQVTM and CDR2 ANQGSEA. Unmatched junction bases numbered 11, after V lost 7 bases and J lost 6 bases. CDR3 sequence reads: CSADWDRGGNGYTF. Here the CDR3 DNA reads TGCAGCGCCGACTGGGACAGGGGAGGAAATGGCTACACCTTC.

The chain carries TRBV19 and TRBJ2-2; D is undetermined. The CDR3 runs 13 residues. The germline V gene has CDR1 LNHDA and CDR2 SQIVND (reference sequence). Trimming stripped 3 bases from V and 5 bases from J, with 7 bases between. CDR3 residues: CASSIFPTGELFF. CDR3 coding DNA: TGTGCCAGTAGTATCTTCCCGACCGGGGAGCTGTTTTTT. Supplemented by reference TRBV19 and TRBJ2-2, the full variable domain reads DGGITQSPKYLFRKEGQNVTLSCEQNLNHDAMYWYRQDPGQGLRLIYYSQIVNDFQKGDIAEGYSVSREKKESFPLTVTSAQKNPTAFYLCASSIFPTGELFFGEGSRLTVL.

V usage is TRBV18 and J usage is TRBJ2-7; weak D call: TRBD1 (5 bases). This CDR3 has 16 residues. The V gene's germline CDR1 is KGHSH and CDR2 LQKENI. V gave up 5 bases and J gave up 0 bases, with 17 bases separating them. CDR3 protein: CASSSDWGASSYEQYF. The DNA for the CDR3 is TGTGCCAGCTCATCAGACTGGGGCGCCAGCTCCTACGAGCAGTACTTC.

This CDR3 is CSARGTNIQYF. The CDR3 bases are TGCAGTGCTAGAGGGACCAACATTCAGTACTTC. The chain is built from TRBV20-1 and TRBJ2-4; no reliable D call. CDR1 is DFQATT and CDR2 is SNEGSKA in the germline V gene (reference sequence). The V gene lost 1 base and the J gene lost 7 bases, with 5 bases spanning the gap. There are 11 residues in the CDR3.

This clone occurred once. The V gene is TRBV9, the J gene TRBJ2-3; 8 nucleotides match TRBD2. CDR1 is SGDLS and CDR2 is YYNGEE in the germline V gene. There are 15 residues in the CDR3. J was trimmed by 0 bases and V by 1 base; bases with no gene match: 1. CDR3 DNA: TGTGCCAGCAGCGTATGGACTAGCAGCACAGATACGCAGTATTTT. Translating gives CASSVWTSSTDTQYF.